One sample yielded the 18 T cell receptor beta chains listed below, sequenced in a study of beta chain features in type 1 diabetes. The study, taken as a whole, reports: Researchers report that Type 1 diabetes patients had moderately but significantly shorter TCRB CDR3s across all four CD4+ subsets.

The antigens for these receptors are not known. Investigators reverse transcribed all isolated RNA, so they sequenced expressed TCRB transcripts. The assay was immunoSEQ multiplex PCR, and TCRdb's table has in-frame clones only and misses some. The table lists about 190,000 clones, 6.5% to 9.5% of them singletons. The sequenced sample consisted of central memory CD4+ T cells from blood. These receptors came from a woman aged 35 to 49 with type 1 diabetes.

J is TRBJ1-4 and V is TRBV27; 9 positions agree with TRBD1. This CDR3 has 15 amino acids. Trimming at V came to 5 bases and at J to 9 bases, leaving 10 bases not matched to a gene. Germline V gene lookup returns CDR1 MNHEY and CDR2 SMNVEV (reference sequence). CDR3 bases: TGTGCCAGCAGTCCGCCGGGACAGGGTACGAAAAAACTGTTTTTT. Amino acid sequence: CASSPPGQGTKKLFF.

In this sample, this clone turned up a few times. The chain carries TRBV18 and TRBJ1-2, with a tentative D call TRBD1 (5 bases). Germline CDR1 is KGHSH and CDR2 is LQKENI. Trimming pared 3 bases from V and 8 bases from J, leaving 13 bases between. The CDR3 runs 13 residues. The CDR3 protein is CASSPLGGAGYTF. The CDR3 nucleotides read TGTGCCAGCTCACCCCTAGGTGGGGCCGGCTACACCTTC.

The chain has TRBV5-1 and TRBJ1-2, with 11 bases matching TRBD1. Germline loops: CDR1 SGHRS, CDR2 YFSETQ. V lost 2 bases, J lost 7 bases, and 1 base stayed unmatched. The CDR3 is made up of 13 amino acids. The CDR3, as DNA: TGCGCCAGCAGCTTCGGGACAGGGGGTGGCTACACCTTC. Translating it yields CASSFGTGGGYTF.

This clone was detected a few times. The chain carries TRBV29-1 and TRBJ2-7; no clear D gene. In germline, CDR1 is SQVTM, CDR2 ANQGSEA. CDR3 length: 10 amino acids. Trimming cost V 6 bases and J 4 bases, with 7 bases left between them. The CDR3 here is CSVATYEQYF. CDR3 bases: TGCAGCGTAGCAACGTACGAGCAGTACTTC.

This clone has a handful of counts. This rearrangement joins TRBV7-6 to TRBJ1-5, with D possibly TRBD1 on 5 matching bases. The CDR3 has 17 residues. The V end lost 0 bases, the J end lost 6 bases, and 18 bases lay between the germline ends. Germline CDR1 SGHVS, CDR2 FNYEAQ. The CDR3 DNA sequence: TGTGCCAGCAGCTTAGCGCCGTGGCAGGGAAGTTCTCAGCCCCAGCATTTT. It encodes CASSLAPWQGSSQPQHF.

The chain joins TRBV9 to TRBJ2-4; 7 nucleotides agree with TRBD2. This CDR3 is built from 14 residues. V lost 0 bases, J lost 7 bases, and 4 bases stayed unmatched. Germline CDR1 SGDLS, CDR2 YYNGEE. The CDR3 loop reads CASSVGTRANIQYF. The CDR3 coding sequence is TGTGCCAGCAGCGTAGGGACTAGGGCGAACATTCAGTACTTC.

The chain carries TRBV20-1 and TRBJ1-3; D is perhaps TRBD1 (5 bases). Trimming took 5 bases from V and 6 from J, leaving 8 bases between them. Per germline, CDR1 DFQATT and CDR2 SNEGSKA (reference sequence). The CDR3 is made up of 11 amino acids. The CDR3 loop is CSAAGLNTIYF. CDR3 nucleotides: TGCAGTGCTGCAGGGCTAAACACCATATATTTT.

A few counts support this clone. The gene calls are TRBV2 and TRBJ1-1; TRBD1 matches 7 bases. Germline V gene data show CDR1 as SNHLY and CDR2 as FYNNEI. With 6 bases clipped from V and 1 base from J, the junction kept 5 bases outside the gene matches. The CDR3 length is 14 residues. The CDR3 loop is CASREQGKNTEAFF. DNA of the CDR3: TGTGCCAGCAGAGAACAGGGGAAGAACACTGAAGCTTTCTTT. The complete variable domain, with remaining parts taken from reference TRBV2 and TRBJ1-1, reads EPEVTQTPSHQVTQMGQEVILRCVPISNHLYFYWYRQILGQKVEFLVSFYNNEISEKSEIFDDQFSVERPDGSNFTLKIRSTKLEDSAMYFCASREQGKNTEAFFGQGTRLTVV.

The table lists this clone with a few counts. V gene TRBV30 combines with J gene TRBJ1-1, with D unresolved. The V gene lost 4 bases and the J gene lost 3 bases, with 9 bases spanning the gap. The CDR3 is 12 residues long. The V gene's germline CDR1 is GTSNPN and CDR2 SVGIG (reference sequence). The DNA for the CDR3 is TGTGCCTGGACTGCCGCGGACACTGAAGCTTTCTTT. It yields the protein CAWTAADTEAFF.

The chain uses TRBV19 and TRBJ1-2; weak D call: TRBD1 (6 bases). The CDR3 contains 14 residues. V lost 8 bases and J 2 bases, leaving 15 bases between the germline ends. CDR1 is LNHDA and CDR2 is SQIVND in the germline V gene (reference sequence). The CDR3 here is CASQKGTLNYGYTF. The CDR3 DNA sequence: TGTGCCAGTCAGAAGGGGACACTCAACTATGGCTACACCTTC.

The genes are TRBV2 and TRBJ2-7; D is perhaps TRBD1 (8 bases). The CDR3 contains 15 residues. Trimming removed 5 bases at V and 3 bases at J, with 17 bases between. The germline V gene has CDR1 SNHLY and CDR2 FYNNEI. The chain's CDR3 is CASSLGQGGIYEQYF. In DNA, the CDR3 is TGTGCCAGCAGTCTCGGACAGGGAGGGATCTACGAGCAGTACTTC.

The rearrangement joins TRBV7-3 to TRBJ2-1, with 8 nucleotides matching TRBD1. V was pared by 4 bases and J by 4 bases, with 9 bases of the junction left unmatched. This CDR3 has 16 amino acids. Germline CDR1 reads SGHTA; CDR2 reads FQGTGA. CDR3 sequence: CASSSWTGKAYNEQFF. The CDR3 nucleotides are TGTGCCAGCAGCTCTTGGACAGGGAAGGCATACAATGAGCAGTTCTTC.

This clone occurred a few times. The chain is built from TRBV25-1 and TRBJ2-7; TRBD2 agrees at 8 bases. CDR1 and CDR2 from the germline V gene are MGHDK and SYGVNS. Germline trimming cut 2 bases from V and 2 bases from J; bases unmatched to any gene: 5. The CDR3 loop spans 15 amino acids. CDR3 loop: CASSEGGLATYEQYF. The CDR3 DNA reads as TGTGCCAGCAGTGAAGGTGGACTAGCTACCTACGAGCAGTACTTC.

The chain employs TRBV27 and TRBJ1-2, with D possibly matching TRBD1 (5 bases). Germline CDR1 reads MNHEY; CDR2 reads SMNVEV (reference sequence). Between the trimmed V and J ends, which lost 0 bases and 6 bases, there was a span of 20 bases. This CDR3 is built from 17 residues. CDR3 bases: TGTGCCAGCAGTTTATCCCTCGGGCAGGGAGGAAACCATGGCTACACCTTC. Translation gives CASSLSLGQGGNHGYTF.

This clone turned up a few times. V usage is TRBV27 and J usage is TRBJ1-2; the match to TRBD1 covers 7 bases. The CDR3 has 15 amino acids. V lost 2 bases to trimming and J lost 8 bases; unmatched junction nucleotides: 11. From germline, CDR1 is MNHEY and CDR2 SMNVEV (reference sequence). The CDR3 loop reads CASSLGKGARRGYTF. The CDR3 bases are TGTGCCAGCAGTTTAGGGAAGGGGGCGCGTCGGGGCTACACCTTC.

The V call is TRBV18, the J call TRBJ2-1; D ambiguous. V dropped 2 bases and J dropped 6 bases, with 8 bases sitting between them. CDR3 length equals 13 residues. Germline lookup yields CDR1 KGHSH and CDR2 LQKENI. The CDR3 nucleotides read TGTGCCAGCTCACCATTGGCCCGCAATGAGCAGTTCTTC. It specifies CASSPLARNEQFF.

This clone has only a few counts. V usage is TRBV11-1 and J usage is TRBJ2-5, with 8 bases fitting TRBD1. The J segment lost 4 bases and the V segment lost 8 bases, leaving 12 bases of the junction unmatched. Germline CDR1 is SGHAT and CDR2 is FQDESV (reference sequence). The length of the CDR3 is 15 residues. CDR3 sequence: CASGFQGARRETQYF. As DNA, the CDR3 is TGTGCCAGCGGATTCCAGGGGGCGCGGAGAGAGACCCAGTACTTC.

This clone appeared a few times. This chain links TRBV11-2 with TRBJ1-3; D remains ambiguous. Germline V gene sequence: CDR1 SGHAT, CDR2 FQNNGV. V lost 1 base, J lost 0 bases, and 10 bases lay in between. This CDR3 is built from 16 residues. Written as DNA, the CDR3 is TGTGCCAGCAGCTTAGGACTGGCCCTCTCTGGAAACACCATATATTTT. Translating gives CASSLGLALSGNTIYF.